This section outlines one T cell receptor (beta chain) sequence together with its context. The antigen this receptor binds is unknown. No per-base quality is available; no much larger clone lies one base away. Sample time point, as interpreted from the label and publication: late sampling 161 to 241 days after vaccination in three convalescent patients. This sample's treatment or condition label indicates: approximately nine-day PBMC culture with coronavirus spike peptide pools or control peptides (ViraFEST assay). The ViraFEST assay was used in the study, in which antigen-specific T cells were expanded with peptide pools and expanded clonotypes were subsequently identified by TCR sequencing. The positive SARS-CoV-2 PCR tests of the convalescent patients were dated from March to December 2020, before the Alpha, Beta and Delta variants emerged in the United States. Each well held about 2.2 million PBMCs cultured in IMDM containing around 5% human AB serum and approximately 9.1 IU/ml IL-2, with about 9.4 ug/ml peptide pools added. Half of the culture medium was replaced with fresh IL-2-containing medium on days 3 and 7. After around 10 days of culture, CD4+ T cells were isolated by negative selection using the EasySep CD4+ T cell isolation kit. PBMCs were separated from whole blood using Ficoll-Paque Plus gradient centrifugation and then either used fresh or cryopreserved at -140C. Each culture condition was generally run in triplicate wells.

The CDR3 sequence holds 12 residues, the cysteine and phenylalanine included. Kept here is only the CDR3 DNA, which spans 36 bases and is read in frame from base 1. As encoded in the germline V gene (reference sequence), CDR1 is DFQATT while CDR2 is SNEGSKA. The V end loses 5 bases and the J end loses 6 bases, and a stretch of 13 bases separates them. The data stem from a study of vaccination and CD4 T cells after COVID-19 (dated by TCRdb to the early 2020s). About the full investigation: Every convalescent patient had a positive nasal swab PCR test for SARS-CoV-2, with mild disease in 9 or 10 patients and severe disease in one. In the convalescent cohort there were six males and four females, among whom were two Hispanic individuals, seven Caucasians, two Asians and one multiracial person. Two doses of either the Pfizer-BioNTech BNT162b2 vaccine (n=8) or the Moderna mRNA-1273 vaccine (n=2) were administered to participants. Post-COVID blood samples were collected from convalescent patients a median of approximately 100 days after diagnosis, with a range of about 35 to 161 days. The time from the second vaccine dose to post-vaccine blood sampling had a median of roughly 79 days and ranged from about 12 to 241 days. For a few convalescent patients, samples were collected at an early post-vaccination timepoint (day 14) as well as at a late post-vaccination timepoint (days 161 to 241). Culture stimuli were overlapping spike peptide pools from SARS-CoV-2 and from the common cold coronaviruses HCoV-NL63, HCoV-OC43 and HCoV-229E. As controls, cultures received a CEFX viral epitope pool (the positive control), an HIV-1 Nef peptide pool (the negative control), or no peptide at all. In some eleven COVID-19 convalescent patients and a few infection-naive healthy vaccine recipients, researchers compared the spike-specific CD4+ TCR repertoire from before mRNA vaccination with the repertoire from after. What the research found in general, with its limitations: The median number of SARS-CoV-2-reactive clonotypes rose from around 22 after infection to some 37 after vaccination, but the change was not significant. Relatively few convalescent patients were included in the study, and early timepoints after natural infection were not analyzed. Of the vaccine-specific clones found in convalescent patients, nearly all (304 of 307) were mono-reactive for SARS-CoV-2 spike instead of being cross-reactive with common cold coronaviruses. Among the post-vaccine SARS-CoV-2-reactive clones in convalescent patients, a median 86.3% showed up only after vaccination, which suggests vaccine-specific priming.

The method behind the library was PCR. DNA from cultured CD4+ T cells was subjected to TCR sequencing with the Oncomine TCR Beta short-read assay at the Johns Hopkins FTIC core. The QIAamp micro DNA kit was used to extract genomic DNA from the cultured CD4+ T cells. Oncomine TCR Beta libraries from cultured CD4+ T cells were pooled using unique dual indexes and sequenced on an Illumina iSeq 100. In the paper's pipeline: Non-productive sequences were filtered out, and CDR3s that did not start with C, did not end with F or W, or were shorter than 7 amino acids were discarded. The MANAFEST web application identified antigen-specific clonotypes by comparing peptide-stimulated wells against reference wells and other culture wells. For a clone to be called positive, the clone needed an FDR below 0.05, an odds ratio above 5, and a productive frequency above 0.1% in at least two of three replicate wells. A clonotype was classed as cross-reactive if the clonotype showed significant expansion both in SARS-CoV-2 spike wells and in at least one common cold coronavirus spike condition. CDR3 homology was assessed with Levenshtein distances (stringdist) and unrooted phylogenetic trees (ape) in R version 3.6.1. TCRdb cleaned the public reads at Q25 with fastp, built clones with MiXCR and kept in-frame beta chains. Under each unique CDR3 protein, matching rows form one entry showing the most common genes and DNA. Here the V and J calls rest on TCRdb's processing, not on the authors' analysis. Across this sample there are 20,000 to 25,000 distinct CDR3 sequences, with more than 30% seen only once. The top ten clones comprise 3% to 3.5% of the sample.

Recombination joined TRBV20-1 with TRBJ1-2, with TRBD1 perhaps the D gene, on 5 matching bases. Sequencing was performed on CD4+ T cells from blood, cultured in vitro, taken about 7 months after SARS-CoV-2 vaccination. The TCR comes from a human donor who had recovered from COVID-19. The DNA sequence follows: TGCAGTGCTCCCCGACTGGGGCATGGCTACACCTTC. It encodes CSAPRLGHGYTF.